Listed below are T cell receptor beta chains from one sample, sequenced in a study of shared clonotypes between healthy human individuals. Using immunoSEQ multiplex PCR, the repertoire was profiled, and TCRdb retains in-frame clones only, with some absent. The sample holds around 1.9 million clones; just over 90% are singletons and the top ten take under 2%. Source material: naive CD8+ T cells from PBMCs. The source of these receptors is a man aged 18 to 35 in good health. Some clones in this sample may be carry-over from other donors' samples. Each CDR3 is given with its conserved first and last residue. A D gene is named only where the DNA matches it firmly. Expanded clones get a size class; other rows say once, few or many, or leave the size out.

D: -
V: TRBV5-1
J: TRBJ1-2
size: -
CDR3: CASREDSGYGYTF
DNA: TGCGCCTCACGGGAGGACTCGGGTTATGGCTACACCTTC

D: -
V: TRBV15
J: TRBJ2-1
size: -
CDR3: CATTREYNEQFF
DNA: TGTGCCACCACGAGGGAATACAATGAGCAGTTCTTC

D: -
V: TRBV7-2
J: TRBJ2-1
size: -
CDR3: CASSPSLGGNEQFF
DNA: TGTGCCAGCAGCCCATCGCTTGGGGGAAATGAGCAGTTCTTC

D: -
V: TRBV4-1
J: TRBJ1-2
size: -
CDR3: CASSQGTSGYTF
DNA: TGCGCCAGCAGCCAAGGTACCAGCGGCTACACCTTC

D: -
V: TRBV4-1
J: TRBJ2-7
size: once
CDR3: CASSPDRGYEQYF
DNA: TGCGCCAGCAGCCCCGATCGGGGGTACGAGCAGTACTTC

D: -
V: TRBV7-6
J: TRBJ2-1
size: -
CDR3: CASSPQWRRESEQFF
DNA: TGTGCCAGCAGCCCCCAATGGCGTCGGGAGAGTGAGCAGTTCTTC

D: -
V: TRBV5-4
J: TRBJ1-3
size: -
CDR3: CASSLGTDIGNTIYF
DNA: TGTGCCAGCAGCTTGGGGACGGATATTGGAAACACCATATATTTT

D: -
V: TRBV9
J: TRBJ1-2
size: -
CDR3: CASSVGGVANYGYTF
DNA: TGTGCCAGCAGCGTAGGGGGGGTAGCTAACTATGGCTACACCTTC

D: -
V: TRBV4-1
J: TRBJ2-1
size: -
CDR3: CASSQMSHVGTVGEQFF
DNA: TGCGCCAGCAGCCAAATGTCGCATGTTGGAACAGTGGGTGAGCAGTTCTTC

D: -
V: TRBV28
J: TRBJ2-7
size: -
CDR3: CASSSPSRADYEQYF
DNA: TGTGCCAGCAGTTCCCCCTCCCGAGCAGACTACGAGCAGTACTTC

D: TRBD2
V: TRBV4-3
J: TRBJ2-3
size: -
CDR3: CASSQDPAGGSWGTDTQYF
DNA: TGCGCCAGCAGCCAAGATCCCGCCGGCGGGAGCTGGGGCACAGATACGCAGTATTTT

D: TRBD1
V: TRBV6-6
J: TRBJ1-2
size: -
CDR3: CASSYSPQGKPHGYTF
DNA: TGTGCCAGCAGTTACTCGCCACAGGGGAAGCCCCATGGCTACACCTTC

D: TRBD2
V: TRBV19
J: TRBJ2-7
size: -
CDR3: CAAGGGPAYEQYF
DNA: TGTGCCGCCGGGGGGGGGCCGGCCTACGAGCAGTACTTC

D: -
V: TRBV5-4
J: TRBJ1-1
size: -
CDR3: CASSLGPEAFF
DNA: TGTGCCAGCAGTTTAGGACCTGAAGCTTTCTTT

D: TRBD1
V: TRBV19
J: TRBJ1-4
size: once
CDR3: CASSADRGPTRELFF
DNA: TGTGCCAGTAGTGCGGACAGGGGACCGACGCGGGAACTGTTTTTT

D: -
V: TRBV27
J: TRBJ2-3
size: -
CDR3: CASSYLTTDTQYF
DNA: TGTGCCAGCAGTTACCTAACTACAGATACGCAGTATTTT

D: TRBD1
V: TRBV13
J: TRBJ2-7
size: -
CDR3: CASSSPGTGVYEQYF
DNA: TGTGCCAGCAGTTCCCCCGGGACAGGGGTTTACGAGCAGTACTTC

D: TRBD2
V: TRBV9
J: TRBJ2-3
size: -
CDR3: CASSVVTSGRSEIDTQYF
DNA: TGTGCCAGCAGCGTAGTGACTAGCGGGAGGAGCGAAATAGATACGCAGTATTTT

D: TRBD2
V: TRBV7-9
J: TRBJ2-5
size: -
CDR3: CASSLVEGLAGARETQYF
DNA: TGTGCCAGCAGCTTAGTTGAAGGACTAGCGGGAGCTCGGGAGACCCAGTACTTC

D: TRBD1
V: TRBV4-1
J: TRBJ1-3
size: -
CDR3: CASSQNLHRGPGNTIYF
DNA: TGCGCCAGCAGCCAGAACCTCCACAGGGGGCCTGGAAACACCATATATTTT

D: -
V: TRBV7-2
J: TRBJ2-2
size: -
CDR3: CASSPTPTSTGELFF
DNA: TGTGCCAGCAGCCCGACACCTACGAGCACCGGGGAGCTGTTTTTT

D: -
V: TRBV28
J: TRBJ1-2
size: -
CDR3: CASSFRGFRNGYTF
DNA: TGTGCCAGCAGTTTTAGGGGATTTCGAAATGGCTACACCTTC